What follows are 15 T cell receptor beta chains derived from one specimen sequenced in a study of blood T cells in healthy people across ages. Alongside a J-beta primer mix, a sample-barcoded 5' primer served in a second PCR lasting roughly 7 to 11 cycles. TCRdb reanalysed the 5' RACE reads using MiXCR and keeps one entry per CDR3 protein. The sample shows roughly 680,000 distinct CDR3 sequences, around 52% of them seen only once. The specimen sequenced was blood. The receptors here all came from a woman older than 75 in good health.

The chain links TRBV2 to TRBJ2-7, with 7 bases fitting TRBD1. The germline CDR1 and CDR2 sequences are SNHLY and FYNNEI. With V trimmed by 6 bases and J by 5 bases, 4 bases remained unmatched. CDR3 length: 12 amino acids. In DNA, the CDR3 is TGTGCCAGCAGAGAGACAGGGAACGAGCAGTACTTC. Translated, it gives CASRETGNEQYF.

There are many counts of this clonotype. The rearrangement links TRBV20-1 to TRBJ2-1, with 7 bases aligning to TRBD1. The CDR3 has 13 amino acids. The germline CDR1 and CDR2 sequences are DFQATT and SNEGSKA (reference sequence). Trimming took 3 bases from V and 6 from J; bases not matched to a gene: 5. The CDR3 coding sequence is TGCAGTGCTAGGGTGACAGGGTCCAATGAGCAGTTCTTC. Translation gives CSARVTGSNEQFF.

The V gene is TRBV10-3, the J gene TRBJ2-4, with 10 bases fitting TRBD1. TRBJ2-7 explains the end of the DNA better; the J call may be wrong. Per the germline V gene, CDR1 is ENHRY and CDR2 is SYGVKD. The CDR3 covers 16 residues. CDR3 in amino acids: CAISQKTGQGSHEQYF. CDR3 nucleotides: TGTGCCATCAGTCAAAAAACGGGACAGGGGAGCCACGAGCAGTACTTC.

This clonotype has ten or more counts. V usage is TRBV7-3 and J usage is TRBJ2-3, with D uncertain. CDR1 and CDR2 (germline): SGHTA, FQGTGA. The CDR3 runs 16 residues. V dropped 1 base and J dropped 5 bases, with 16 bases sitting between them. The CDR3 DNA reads TGTGCCAGCAGCTTAATGGTGGACCGGACGGGAGATACGCAGTATTTT. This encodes CASSLMVDRTGDTQYF.

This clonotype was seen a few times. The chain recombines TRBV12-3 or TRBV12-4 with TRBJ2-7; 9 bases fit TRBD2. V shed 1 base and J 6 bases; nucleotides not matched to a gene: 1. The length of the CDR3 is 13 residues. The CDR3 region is CASSLGGRAEQYF. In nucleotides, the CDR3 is TGTGCCAGCAGTTTAGGCGGGAGGGCCGAGCAGTACTTC.

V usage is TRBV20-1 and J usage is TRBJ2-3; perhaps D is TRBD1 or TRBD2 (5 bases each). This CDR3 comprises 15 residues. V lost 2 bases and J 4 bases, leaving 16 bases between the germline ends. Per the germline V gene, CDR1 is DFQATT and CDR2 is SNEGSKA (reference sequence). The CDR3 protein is CSARFPGTMADTQYF. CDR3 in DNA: TGCAGTGCTAGATTCCCCGGGACGATGGCAGATACGCAGTATTTT.

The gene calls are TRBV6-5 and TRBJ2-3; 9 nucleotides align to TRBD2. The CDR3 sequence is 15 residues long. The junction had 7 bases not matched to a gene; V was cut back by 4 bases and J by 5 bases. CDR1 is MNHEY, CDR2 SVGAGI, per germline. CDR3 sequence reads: CASSSGTSWGDTQYF. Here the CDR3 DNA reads TGTGCCAGCAGTTCCGGGACTAGCTGGGGAGATACGCAGTATTTT.

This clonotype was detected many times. CDR3 region: CASSSLGRQYF. The CDR3, as DNA: TGTGCCAGCAGTAGCCTAGGGCGGCAGTACTTC. The V gene is TRBV12-3 or TRBV12-4, the J gene TRBJ2-7; D is undetermined. This CDR3 region has 11 residues. V was trimmed by 5 bases and J by 9 bases, leaving 11 bases between them.

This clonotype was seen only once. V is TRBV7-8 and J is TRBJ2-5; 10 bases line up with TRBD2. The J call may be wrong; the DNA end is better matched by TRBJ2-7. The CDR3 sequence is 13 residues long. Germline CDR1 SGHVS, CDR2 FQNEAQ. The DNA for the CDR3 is TGTGCCAGCCGCCAAGCGGGGGGGCTCGAGCAGTACTTC. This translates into CASRQAGGLEQYF.

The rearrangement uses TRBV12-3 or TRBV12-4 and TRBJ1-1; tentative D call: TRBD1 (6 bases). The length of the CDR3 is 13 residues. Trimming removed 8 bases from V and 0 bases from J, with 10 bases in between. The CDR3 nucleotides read TGTGCCAGCGGGGGACACCTGAACACTGAAGCTTTCTTT. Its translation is CASGGHLNTEAFF.

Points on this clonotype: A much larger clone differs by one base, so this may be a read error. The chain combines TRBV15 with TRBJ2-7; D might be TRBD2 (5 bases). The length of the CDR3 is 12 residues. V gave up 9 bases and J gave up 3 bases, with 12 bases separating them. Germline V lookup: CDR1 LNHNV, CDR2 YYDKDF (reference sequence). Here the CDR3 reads CATEEEGYEQYF. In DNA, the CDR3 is TGTGCCACGGAGGAGGAAGGCTACGAGCAGTACTTC.

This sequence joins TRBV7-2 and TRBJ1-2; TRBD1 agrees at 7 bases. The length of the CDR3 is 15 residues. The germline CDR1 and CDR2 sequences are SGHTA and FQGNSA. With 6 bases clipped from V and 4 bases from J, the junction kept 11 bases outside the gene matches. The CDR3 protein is CASSYRGGEGYGYTF. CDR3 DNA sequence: TGTGCCAGCAGTTACCGAGGGGGCGAGGGCTATGGCTACACCTTC.

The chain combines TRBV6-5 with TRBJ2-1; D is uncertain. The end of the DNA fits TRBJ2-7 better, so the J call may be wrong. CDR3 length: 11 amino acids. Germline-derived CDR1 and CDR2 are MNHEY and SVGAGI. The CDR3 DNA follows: TGTGCCAGCGAGAAAGGGCATGAGCAGTACTTC. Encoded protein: CASEKGHEQYF.

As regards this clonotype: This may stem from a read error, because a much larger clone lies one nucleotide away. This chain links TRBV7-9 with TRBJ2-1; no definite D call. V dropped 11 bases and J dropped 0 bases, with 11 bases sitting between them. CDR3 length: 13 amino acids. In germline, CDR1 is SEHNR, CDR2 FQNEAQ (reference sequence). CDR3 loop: CAAIENSYNEQFF. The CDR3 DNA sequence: TGTGCCGCAATTGAGAACTCCTACAATGAGCAGTTCTTC.

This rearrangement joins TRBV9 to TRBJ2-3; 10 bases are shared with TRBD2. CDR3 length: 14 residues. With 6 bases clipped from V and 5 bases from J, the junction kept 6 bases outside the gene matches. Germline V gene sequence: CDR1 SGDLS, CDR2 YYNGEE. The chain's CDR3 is CASNPSGGGDTQYF. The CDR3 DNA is TGTGCCAGCAACCCTAGCGGGGGTGGAGATACGCAGTATTTT.